The 10 T cell receptor beta chains below all came from one sample that was sequenced in a study of cytomegalovirus exposure and HLA in healthy donors. Sequencing used immunoSEQ multiplex PCR; TCRdb keeps in-frame clones, though not all of them. The sample gives 150,000 to 250,000 clones, roughly 82% of which show up once; 10% to 15% is in the top ten. Sequencing input: PBMCs. These receptor sequences come from a woman in her 30s in good health and CMV-seropositive.

The rearrangement links TRBV28 to TRBJ2-1; 8 bases are a match to TRBD2. Trimming cost V 5 bases and J 9 bases; bases outside gene matches: 12. CDR3 length equals 15 residues. Germline V gene lookup returns CDR1 MDHEN and CDR2 SYDVKM. The CDR3 DNA sequence: TGTGCCAGCAGTCGTCCCGGAGTAGCGGGAAGTGAGCAGTTCTTC. Translated: CASSRPGVAGSEQFF.

The chain employs TRBV29-1 and TRBJ2-1; 10 bases are a match to TRBD1. The V and J ends lost 7 bases and 7 bases, in that order; junction bases with no gene match: 10. Germline-derived CDR1 and CDR2 are SQVTM and ANQGSEA. The CDR3 has 14 amino acids. The CDR3 nucleotides are TGCAGCGCTCGACCGGGACAGGGGTCGAATGAGCAGTTCTTC. This encodes CSARPGQGSNEQFF.

This clone was detected only once. V usage is TRBV5-6 and J usage is TRBJ2-2; 8 bases are a match to TRBD1. The length of the CDR3 is 17 residues. Losses at the gene ends were 2 bases for V and 2 bases for J; bases not matched to a gene: 8. CDR1 is SGHDT, CDR2 YYEEEE, per germline. CDR3 coding DNA: TGTGCCAGCAGCTTCTTCTCACAGGGGGACAACACCGGGGAGCTGTTTTTT. It codes for CASSFFSQGDNTGELFF.

J is TRBJ2-2 and V is TRBV4-2, with D perhaps matching TRBD2 (7 bases). Germline assignment: CDR1 LGHNA and CDR2 YNFKEQ. The CDR3 loop spans 18 amino acids. The V end was cut by 0 bases, the J end by 2 bases, with 16 bases between. The CDR3: CASSQEGHGGRNTGELFF. The CDR3, as DNA: TGTGCCAGCAGCCAAGAGGGACACGGGGGGAGAAACACCGGGGAGCTGTTTTTT.

The J gene is TRBJ1-1, the V gene TRBV15; D is possibly TRBD1 (6 bases). The CDR3 extends over 15 amino acids. Germline lookup yields CDR1 LNHNV and CDR2 YYDKDF (reference sequence). V was clipped by 0 bases and J by 4 bases, with 12 bases between them. CDR3 in DNA: TGTGCCACCAGCAGAGAAATACAGGGAACCACTGAAGCTTTCTTT. It specifies CATSREIQGTTEAFF.

CDR3 nucleotides: TGCGCCAGCAGCTTCGACCAAGAGACCCAGTACTTC. Its translation: CASSFDQETQYF. V is TRBV5-1 and J is TRBJ2-5; D gene ambiguous. Germline loops: CDR1 SGHRS, CDR2 YFSETQ. Trimming shortened V by 2 bases and J by 0 bases, and 2 bases separated the two germline ends. The length of the CDR3 is 12 residues.

The V gene is TRBV10-3, the J gene TRBJ2-1; 14 bases agree with TRBD2. The CDR3 has 15 residues. Per the germline V gene, CDR1 is ENHRY and CDR2 is SYGVKD. Germline trimming cut 7 bases from V and 5 bases from J; bases unmatched to any gene: 4. This chain's CDR3 is CAITKGLAGDNEQFF. The CDR3 DNA reads TGTGCCATCACAAAGGGACTAGCGGGAGACAATGAGCAGTTCTTC.

The J gene is TRBJ1-2, the V gene TRBV5-4; D is undetermined. V shed 4 bases and J shed 0 bases, with 10 bases lying between them. This CDR3 contains 14 residues. CDR1 is SGHNT, CDR2 YYREEE, per germline (reference sequence). Here the CDR3 reads CASSLSATNYGYTF. Written as DNA, the CDR3 is TGTGCCAGCAGCCTCAGTGCCACTAACTATGGCTACACCTTC.

The CDR3: CASSPDGGNTDTQYF. CDR3 sequence (DNA): TGTGCCAGTAGCCCTGATGGGGGCAACACAGATACGCAGTATTTT. The chain couples TRBV19 to TRBJ2-3, with D perhaps TRBD1 (6 bases). The CDR3 extends over 15 amino acids. From germline, CDR1 is LNHDA and CDR2 SQIVND (reference sequence). Deletions cut 6 bases from V and 2 bases from J, with 15 bases between.

The genes are TRBV6-1 and TRBJ2-2, with a weak D call TRBD2 (5 bases). Trimming left V 7 bases short and J 0 bases short, with 12 bases between. The CDR3 runs 15 residues. The germline V gene has CDR1 MNHNS and CDR2 SASEGT. In nucleotides, the CDR3 is TGTGCCAGCATGTTAGGGAGCGCGAACACCGGGGAGCTGTTTTTT. It yields the protein CASMLGSANTGELFF.